This T cell receptor beta chain appears in the sequencing data of a study of CD8+ T cells in alopecia areata. General observations from the study: Normal scalp showed lower clonality than lesional scalp, especially alopecia totalis/universalis. It was less clear whether patients shared TCRs than it was in mice, possibly because of HLA. Sequenced scalp T cells also include alphabeta T cells resident in normal skin.

RNA extraction was followed by reverse transcription into cDNA, which acted as the sequencing template. TCRdb's table, derived via immunoSEQ multiplex PCR, lists solely in-frame clones and lacks some. This sample has approximately 150,000 clones, with approximately 60% found just once. Investigators sorted PBMCs to obtain both CD4+ and CD8+ T cells. This clone was picked up one time. Antigen: not known. Germline values: CDR1 MNHNS, CDR2 SASEGT. V was cut by 4 bases and J by 7 bases, with 8 bases left in between. CDR3 length equals 11 residues. The receptor was derived from a human donor in good health. Material for sequencing was CD8+ T cells sorted from blood. The gene calls are TRBV6-1 and TRBJ2-7; no clear D gene. The CDR3: CASSVGGEQYF. As DNA, the CDR3 is TGTGCCAGCAGTGTCGGTGGAGAGCAGTACTTC.